The 23 T cell receptor beta chains presented below share a single source sample, sequenced in a study of preoperative IRX-2 immunotherapy in early breast cancer. Produced via immunoSEQ multiplex PCR; TCRdb's table is partial and in-frame only. This sample yields about 62,000 clones, of which less than 95% are seen a single time; around 1.7% belongs to the top ten. Noted treatment: preoperative locoregional IRX-2 cytokine immunotherapy. Sample collection occurred from a patient treated with IRX-2 immunotherapy. These receptors all come from a human donor with breast cancer.

This clone has just one count. V usage is TRBV2 and J usage is TRBJ1-5, with a tentative D call TRBD1 (5 bases). Trimming pared 4 bases from V and 2 bases from J, leaving 12 bases between. The CDR3 extends over 15 amino acids. The V gene's germline CDR1 is SNHLY and CDR2 FYNNEI. The DNA for the CDR3 is TGTGCCAGCAGTGGGGGCAGGCTCCGCAATCAGCCCCAGCATTTT. It yields the protein CASSGGRLRNQPQHF. The full variable domain, completed using reference TRBV2 and TRBJ1-5, is EPEVTQTPSHQVTQMGQEVILRCVPISNHLYFYWYRQILGQKVEFLVSFYNNEISEKSEIFDDQFSVERPDGSNFTLKIRSTKLEDSAMYFCASSGGRLRNQPQHFGDGTRLSIL.

The chain links TRBV5-6 to TRBJ2-3; D not certain. Looked up from germline, CDR1 is SGHDT and CDR2 is YYEEEE. The CDR3 sequence is 12 residues long. V lost 0 bases, J lost 5 bases, and 4 bases lay in between. The CDR3 sequence is CASSLEIDTQYF. In nucleotides, the CDR3 is TGTGCCAGCAGCTTGGAGATAGATACGCAGTATTTT.

This chain connects TRBV25-1 to TRBJ1-4; D gene unclear. Germline CDR1 is MGHDK and CDR2 is SYGVNS. Between the trimmed V and J ends, which lost 6 bases and 5 bases, there was a span of 10 bases. This CDR3 has 13 residues. This chain's CDR3 is CASRRAANEKLFF. In DNA form, the CDR3 reads TGTGCCAGCAGAAGGGCCGCGAATGAAAAACTGTTTTTT.

Written as DNA, the CDR3 is TGTGCCAGCACCTACACTCTCGGGACCGTCTCCTACGAGCAGTACTTC. This codes for CASTYTLGTVSYEQYF. V and J are TRBV28 and TRBJ2-7; D may be TRBD1 or TRBD2 (5 bases each). The germline V gene encodes CDR1 MDHEN and CDR2 SYDVKM. The CDR3 is 16 residues long. Between the trimmed V and J ends, which lost 7 bases and 0 bases, there was a span of 19 bases. Full variable domain (rest looked up from reference TRBV28 and TRBJ2-7): DVKVTQSSRYLVKRTGEKVFLECVQDMDHENMFWYRQDPGLGLRLIYFSYDVKMKEKGDIPEGYSVSREKKERFSLILESASTNQTSMYLCASTYTLGTVSYEQYFGPGTRLTVT.

The rearrangement joins TRBV7-2 to TRBJ2-3, with 9 bases lining up with TRBD2. The CDR3 is 16 residues long. The V and J ends lost 3 bases and 1 base, in that order; junction bases with no gene match: 5. Germline lookup yields CDR1 SGHTA and CDR2 FQGNSA. CDR3 sequence reads: CASSLIRLAGTDTQYF. CDR3 in DNA: TGTGCCAGCAGCTTGATCAGACTAGCGGGCACAGATACGCAGTATTTT.

This clone was seen a single time. This chain links TRBV4-3 with TRBJ2-5, with 8 bases matching TRBD2. The junction had 10 bases not matched to a gene; V was cut back by 5 bases and J by 5 bases. The germline CDR1 and CDR2 sequences are LGHNA and YSLEER. The CDR3 has 15 residues. The CDR3 region is CASSAGTRRGETQYF. The CDR3 bases are TGCGCCAGCAGCGCCGGGACTAGGCGTGGGGAGACCCAGTACTTC.

The rearrangement links TRBV6-6 to TRBJ2-3, with TRBD2 identical over 7 bases. CDR1 is MNHNY, CDR2 SVGAGI, per germline (reference sequence). The ends lost 0 bases at V and 3 bases at J; junction bases unmatched: 0. The length of the CDR3 is 14 residues. The CDR3 region is CASSYSLATDTQYF. In nucleotides, the CDR3 is TGTGCCAGCAGTTACTCACTAGCGACAGATACGCAGTATTTT.

The chain uses TRBV11-2 and TRBJ2-7, with a tentative D call TRBD1 (5 bases). Germline CDR1 SGHAT, CDR2 FQNNGV. V was cut by 6 bases and J by 5 bases, with 14 bases left in between. The CDR3 has 13 amino acids. In DNA form, the CDR3 reads TGTGCCAGCAGGTTCCAGGGAACCCACGAGCAGTACTTC. Protein sequence: CASRFQGTHEQYF.

The chain is built from TRBV5-5 and TRBJ2-3; 8 positions match TRBD2. With V trimmed by 3 bases and J by 5 bases, 5 bases remained unmatched. This CDR3 spans 14 amino acids. Germline V gene data show CDR1 as SGHKS and CDR2 as YYEKEE (reference sequence). The CDR3 reads CASSSSGSLDTQYF. CDR3 DNA: TGTGCCAGCAGCTCCAGCGGGAGTTTAGATACGCAGTATTTT.

This clone occurred once. The chain links TRBV4-1 to TRBJ2-1; D remains unclear. Germline V CDR1 and CDR2: MGHRA, YSYEKL. Trimming shortened V by 0 bases and J by 9 bases, and 12 bases separated the two germline ends. The CDR3 is 14 amino acids. DNA of the CDR3: TGCGCCAGCAGCCAAGATCCCCAAGGCGCTGAGCAGTTCTTC. Its translation: CASSQDPQGAEQFF.

This sequence joins TRBV28 and TRBJ2-3; TRBD2 matches at 8 bases. This CDR3 is built from 15 residues. Germline loops: CDR1 MDHEN, CDR2 SYDVKM. V shed 4 bases, J shed 4 bases, and the junction held 7 bases outside the gene matches. The CDR3 DNA sequence: TGTGCCAGCAGTTCGAAGCGGGAGTCCCCAGATACGCAGTATTTT. Translated, it gives CASSSKRESPDTQYF.

CDR3 sequence (DNA): TGTGCCAGCAGTGAAAACCCCCCAGCAGATACGCAGTATTTT. Residues: CASSENPPADTQYF. The chain uses TRBV6-1 and TRBJ2-3; D remains unclear. This CDR3 has 14 residues. Germline V lookup: CDR1 MNHNS, CDR2 SASEGT. V lost 2 bases to trimming and J lost 4 bases, with 10 bases between them.

The chain is built from TRBV9 and TRBJ2-7; 12 bases line up with TRBD2. The CDR3 is 16 residues long. Germline lookup yields CDR1 SGDLS and CDR2 YYNGEE. V was pared by 4 bases and J by 6 bases, with 11 bases of the junction left unmatched. DNA for the CDR3: TGTGCCAGCAGCTCGCAGACTAGCGGGAGAAATGGCGAGCAGTACTTC. This gives the protein CASSSQTSGRNGEQYF.

This chain links TRBV6-5 with TRBJ2-2; tentatively, D is TRBD1 (6 bases). Germline V CDR1 and CDR2: MNHEY, SVGAGI. CDR3 length: 15 residues. V was shortened by 6 bases and J by 6 bases, with 17 bases between the two germline ends. CDR3 DNA: TGTGCCAGCAGCCAGGGGACGGTGGTGGCCGGGGAGCTGTTTTTT. Its protein is CASSQGTVVAGELFF.

This sequence joins TRBV2 and TRBJ1-5; D unresolved. The CDR3 has 13 residues. The V end lost 1 base, the J end lost 9 bases, and 10 bases lay between the germline ends. The germline V gene has CDR1 SNHLY and CDR2 FYNNEI. CDR3 protein: CASSEGGNRPQHF. CDR3 nucleotides: TGTGCCAGCAGTGAAGGAGGGAATAGGCCCCAGCATTTT.

V and J are TRBV5-1 and TRBJ1-4, with D unresolved. The ends were cut back, 7 bases at V and 11 bases at J, with 9 bases in the middle. CDR3 length: 10 amino acids. Germline V gene lookup returns CDR1 SGHRS and CDR2 YFSETQ. CDR3 sequence reads: CASPVVKLFF. In nucleotides, the CDR3 is TGCGCCAGCCCCGTAGTGAAACTGTTTTTT.

CDR3 coding DNA: TGTGCCAGCAGCTTAGGGCTCCTACAGGGTTCCCAAGAGACCCAGTACTTC. This encodes CASSLGLLQGSQETQYF. V is TRBV7-6 and J is TRBJ2-5, with D possibly matching TRBD1 (6 bases). The CDR3 loop spans 17 amino acids. The V gene lost 1 base and the J gene lost 1 base, with 16 bases spanning the gap. Germline V gene lookup returns CDR1 SGHVS and CDR2 FNYEAQ.

The chain combines TRBV30 with TRBJ2-2; the D is unclear. The CDR3 extends over 12 amino acids. The germline CDR1 and CDR2 sequences are GTSNPN and SVGIG (reference sequence). Trimming removed 2 bases at V and 7 bases at J, with 8 bases between. The CDR3 loop reads CAWSRKVGELFF. CDR3 sequence (DNA): TGTGCCTGGAGTCGGAAAGTCGGGGAGCTGTTTTTT.

The chain links TRBV10-3 to TRBJ2-6; 9 bases agree with TRBD1. V trimming: 3 bases; J trimming: 0 bases; junction bases outside the gene matches: 3. The CDR3 runs 17 residues. Per the germline V gene, CDR1 is ENHRY and CDR2 is SYGVKD. CDR3 sequence: CAISDGTGSSGANVLTF. The CDR3, as DNA: TGTGCCATCAGTGATGGGACAGGGTCCTCTGGGGCCAACGTCCTGACTTTC.

The chain recombines TRBV7-8 with TRBJ1-4; a possible D gene is TRBD1 (5 bases). This CDR3 has 17 residues. The V end lost 4 bases, the J end lost 7 bases, and 22 bases lay between the germline ends. Germline V lookup: CDR1 SGHVS, CDR2 FQNEAQ. Written as DNA, the CDR3 is TGTGCCAGCAGCTACCATCCCCTCCAGGGAGGAGGTGAAAAACTGTTTTTT. It encodes CASSYHPLQGGGEKLFF. Based on the CDR3 plus reference TRBV7-8 and TRBJ1-4, the full variable domain is GAGVSQSPRYKVAKRGQDVALRCDPISGHVSLFWYQQALGQGPEFLTYFQNEAQLDKSGLPSDRFFAERPEGSVSTLKIQRTQQEDSAVYLCASSYHPLQGGGEKLFFGSGTQLSVL.

The rearrangement links TRBV11-2 to TRBJ1-1, with no clear D. The CDR3 length is 13 residues. The V gene lost 5 bases and the J gene lost 3 bases, with 10 bases spanning the gap. Germline CDR1 and CDR2: SGHAT and FQNNGV. Here the CDR3 reads CASSTRRYTEAFF. DNA of the CDR3: TGTGCCAGCAGCACACGTCGTTACACTGAAGCTTTCTTT.

The chain has TRBV10-3 and TRBJ1-5, with D possibly matching TRBD1 (5 bases). V was trimmed by 6 bases and J by 7 bases, leaving 16 bases between them. Germline CDR1 is ENHRY and CDR2 is SYGVKD. The CDR3 loop spans 14 amino acids. The DNA for the CDR3 is TGTGCCATCAGCGGACCAGGGTCAGGGCAGCCCCAGCATTTT. Translated: CAISGPGSGQPQHF.

The chain couples TRBV18 to TRBJ1-4, with D perhaps TRBD1 (5 bases). Germline CDR1 and CDR2: KGHSH and LQKENI. The CDR3 is 14 amino acids. Trimming took off 3 bases at V and 4 bases at J, with 9 bases between the two ends. In DNA, the CDR3 is TGTGCCAGCTCACCGGGACCCCTTAATGAAAAACTGTTTTTT. This codes for CASSPGPLNEKLFF. The full variable domain, its missing parts supplied by reference TRBV18 and TRBJ1-4, is NAGVMQNPRHLVRRRGQEARLRCSPMKGHSHVYWYRQLPEEGLKFMVYLQKENIIDESGMPKERFSAEFPKEGPSILRIQQVVRGDSAAYFCASSPGPLNEKLFFGSGTQLSVL.